The clone carrying this T cell receptor (beta chain) was detected once. Patients were living with locally advanced or metastatic urothelial carcinoma. These data belong to a study of PD-L1 blockade in urothelial cancer. On the study more broadly: Peripheral blood specimens exhibited a median yield of around 150,000 T cells.

CDR1 and CDR2 (germline): SGHDN, FVKESK. The CDR3 loop spans 20 amino acids. V was pared by 0 bases and J by 2 bases, with 11 bases of the junction left unmatched. Assay: immunoSEQ multiplex PCR; the TCRdb copy retains only in-frame clones and omits some. The data hold around 19,000 clones, with around 90% observed a single time. The rearrangement uses TRBV14 and TRBJ2-7; TRBD2 matches 15 bases. The sample here was PBMCs, taken around atezolizumab (anti-PD-L1) treatment. The clonotype comes from a man aged 50 to 59 with urothelial cancer. The CDR3 nucleotides are TGTGCCAGCAGCCAAGACGTGGCCGGGACTAGCGGGAGGTACGCCTACGAGCAGTACTTC. Encoded protein: CASSQDVAGTSGRYAYEQYF.